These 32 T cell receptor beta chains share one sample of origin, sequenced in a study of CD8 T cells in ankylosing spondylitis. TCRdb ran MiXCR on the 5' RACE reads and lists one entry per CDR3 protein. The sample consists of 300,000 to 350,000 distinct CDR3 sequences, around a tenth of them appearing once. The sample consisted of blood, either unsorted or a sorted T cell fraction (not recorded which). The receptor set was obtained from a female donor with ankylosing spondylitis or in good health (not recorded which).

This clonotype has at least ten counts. CDR3: CSASPPTGELFF. The CDR3 DNA reads as TGCAGTGCTAGCCCGCCCACCGGGGAGCTGTTTTTT. This chain links TRBV20-1 with TRBJ2-2; D remains ambiguous. Germline values: CDR1 DFQATT, CDR2 SNEGSKA (reference sequence). The CDR3 has 12 amino acids. V dropped 3 bases and J dropped 4 bases, with 6 bases sitting between them.

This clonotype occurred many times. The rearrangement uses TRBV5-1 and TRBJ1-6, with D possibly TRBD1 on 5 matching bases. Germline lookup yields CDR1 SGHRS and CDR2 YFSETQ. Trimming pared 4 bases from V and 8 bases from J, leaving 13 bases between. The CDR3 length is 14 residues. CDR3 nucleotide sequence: TGCGCCAGCAGCCAGGGACCGGGAGATTCACCCCTCCACTTT. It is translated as CASSQGPGDSPLHF.

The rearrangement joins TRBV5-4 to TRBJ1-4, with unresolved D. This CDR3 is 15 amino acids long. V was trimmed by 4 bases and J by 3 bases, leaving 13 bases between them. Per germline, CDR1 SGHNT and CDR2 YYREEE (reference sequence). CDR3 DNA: TGTGCCAGCAGCCCACAAATGGGTCCTAATGAAAAACTGTTTTTT. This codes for CASSPQMGPNEKLFF. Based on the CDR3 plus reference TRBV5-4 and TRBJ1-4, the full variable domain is ETGVTQSPTHLIKTRGQQVTLRCSSQSGHNTVSWYQQALGQGPQFIFQYYREEENGRGNFPPRFSGLQFPNYSSELNVNALELDDSALYLCASSPQMGPNEKLFFGSGTQLSVL.

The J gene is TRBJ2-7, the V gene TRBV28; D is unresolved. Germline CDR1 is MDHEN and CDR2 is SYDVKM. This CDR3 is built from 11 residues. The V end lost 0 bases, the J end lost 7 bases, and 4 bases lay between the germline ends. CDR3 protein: CASSLWGEQYF. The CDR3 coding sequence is TGTGCCAGCAGTTTATGGGGGGAGCAGTACTTC.

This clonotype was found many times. The CDR3 loop reads CATRDSSNEKLFF. The CDR3 DNA reads as TGTGCCACTAGGGACAGTTCTAATGAAAAACTGTTTTTT. The chain uses TRBV10-3 and TRBJ1-4; 7 bases fit TRBD1. The CDR3 sequence is 13 residues long. V was pared by 10 bases and J by 3 bases, with 5 bases of the junction left unmatched. In germline, CDR1 is ENHRY, CDR2 SYGVKD.

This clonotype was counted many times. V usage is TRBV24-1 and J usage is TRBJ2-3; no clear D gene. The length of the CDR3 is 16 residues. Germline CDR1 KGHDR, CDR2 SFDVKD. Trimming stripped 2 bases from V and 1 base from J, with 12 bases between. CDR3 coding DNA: TGTGCCACCAGTGATTGGAAGGGTTTGGGCACAGATACGCAGTATTTT. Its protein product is CATSDWKGLGTDTQYF.

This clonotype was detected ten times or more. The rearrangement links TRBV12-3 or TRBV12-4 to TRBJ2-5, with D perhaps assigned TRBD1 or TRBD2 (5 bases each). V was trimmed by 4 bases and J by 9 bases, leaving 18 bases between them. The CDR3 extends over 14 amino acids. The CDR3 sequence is CASSSNKGRRAQYF. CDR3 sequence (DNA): TGTGCCAGCAGTTCTAATAAGGGACGTCGGGCCCAGTACTTC.

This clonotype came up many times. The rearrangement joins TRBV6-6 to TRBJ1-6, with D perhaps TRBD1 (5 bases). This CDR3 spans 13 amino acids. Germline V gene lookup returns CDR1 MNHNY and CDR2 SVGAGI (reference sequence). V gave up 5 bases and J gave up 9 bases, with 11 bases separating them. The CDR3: CASSTGLASPLHF. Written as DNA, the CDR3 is TGTGCCAGCAGTACGGGACTGGCTTCACCCCTCCACTTT.

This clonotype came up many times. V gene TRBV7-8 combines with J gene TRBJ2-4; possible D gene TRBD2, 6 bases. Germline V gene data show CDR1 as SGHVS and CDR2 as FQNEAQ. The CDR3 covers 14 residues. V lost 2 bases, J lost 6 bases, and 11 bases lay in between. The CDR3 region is CASSLSTGGNIQYF. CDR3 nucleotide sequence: TGTGCCAGCAGCTTATCAACCGGGGGAAACATTCAGTACTTC. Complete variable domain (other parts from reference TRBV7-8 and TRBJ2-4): GAGVSQSPRYKVAKRGQDVALRCDPISGHVSLFWYQQALGQGPEFLTYFQNEAQLDKSGLPSDRFFAERPEGSVSTLKIQRTQQEDSAVYLCASSLSTGGNIQYFGAGTRLSVL.

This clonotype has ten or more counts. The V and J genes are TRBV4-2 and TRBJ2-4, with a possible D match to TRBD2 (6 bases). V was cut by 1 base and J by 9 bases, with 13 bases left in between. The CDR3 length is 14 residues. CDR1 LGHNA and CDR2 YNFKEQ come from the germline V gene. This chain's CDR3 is CASSQGPGEVIQYF. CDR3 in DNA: TGTGCCAGCAGCCAAGGGCCGGGAGAGGTCATTCAGTACTTC.

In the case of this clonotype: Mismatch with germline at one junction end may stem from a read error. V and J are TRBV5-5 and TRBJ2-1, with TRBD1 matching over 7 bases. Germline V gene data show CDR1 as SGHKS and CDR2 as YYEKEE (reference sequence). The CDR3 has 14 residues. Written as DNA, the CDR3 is TGTACCAGCAGTTATGAGACAGGGTTGGGTGAGCAGTTCTTC. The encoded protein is CTSSYETGLGEQFF. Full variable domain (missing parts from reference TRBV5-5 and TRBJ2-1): DAGVTQSPTHLIKTRGQQVTLRCSPISGHKSVSWYQQVLGQGPQFIFQYYEKEERGRGNFPDRFSARQFPNYSSELNVNALLLGDSALYLCTSSYETGLGEQFFGPGTRLTVL.

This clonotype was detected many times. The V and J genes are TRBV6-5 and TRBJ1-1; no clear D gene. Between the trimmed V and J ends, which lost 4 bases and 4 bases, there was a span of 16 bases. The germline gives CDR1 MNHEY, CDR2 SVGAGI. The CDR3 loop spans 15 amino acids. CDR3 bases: TGTGCCAGCAGTTCCCGGGCAATCAGAGGCACTGAAGCTTTCTTT. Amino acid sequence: CASSSRAIRGTEAFF.

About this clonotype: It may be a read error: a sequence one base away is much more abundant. The CDR3: CASSFGRNWGNQPQHF. The CDR3 region has the DNA TGTGCCAGCAGCTTTGGTAGGAATTGGGGCAATCAGCCCCAGCATTTT. The J gene is TRBJ1-5, the V gene TRBV5-6; D not certain. From germline, CDR1 is SGHDT and CDR2 YYEEEE. The CDR3 contains 16 residues. V was cut by 2 bases and J by 2 bases, with 14 bases left in between. Variable domain in full (rest from reference TRBV5-6 and TRBJ1-5): DAGVTQSPTHLIKTRGQQVTLRCSPKSGHDTVSWYQQALGQGPQFIFQYYEEEERQRGNFPDRFSGHQFPNYSSELNVNALLLGDSALYLCASSFGRNWGNQPQHFGDGTRLSIL.

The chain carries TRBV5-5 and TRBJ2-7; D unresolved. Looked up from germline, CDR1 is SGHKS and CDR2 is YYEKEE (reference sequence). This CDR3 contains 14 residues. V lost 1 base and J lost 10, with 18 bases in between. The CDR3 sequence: CASSLSSEAIEQYF. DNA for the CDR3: TGTGCCAGCAGCTTGTCATCGGAAGCCATCGAACAGTACTTC.

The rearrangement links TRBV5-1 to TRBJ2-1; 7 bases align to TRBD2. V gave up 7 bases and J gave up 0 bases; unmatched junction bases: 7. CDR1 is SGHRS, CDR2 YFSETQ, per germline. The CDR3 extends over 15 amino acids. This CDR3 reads CASGPGLPSYNEQFF. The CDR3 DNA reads TGCGCCAGCGGACCGGGACTACCCTCCTACAATGAGCAGTTCTTC.

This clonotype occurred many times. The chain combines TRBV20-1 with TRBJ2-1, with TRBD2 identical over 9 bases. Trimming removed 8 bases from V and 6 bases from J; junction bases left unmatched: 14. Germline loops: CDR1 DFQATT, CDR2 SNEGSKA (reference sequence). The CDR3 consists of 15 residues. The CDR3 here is CSQILLSGRSNEQFF. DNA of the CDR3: TGCAGTCAGATCCTTCTTAGCGGGAGAAGCAATGAGCAGTTCTTC.

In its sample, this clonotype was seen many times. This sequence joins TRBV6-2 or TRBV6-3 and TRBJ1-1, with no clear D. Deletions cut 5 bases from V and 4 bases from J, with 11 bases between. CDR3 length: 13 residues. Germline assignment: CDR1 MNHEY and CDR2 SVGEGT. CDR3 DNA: TGTGCCAGCAGTAACACAGTTACCACTGAAGCTTTCTTT. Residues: CASSNTVTTEAFF.

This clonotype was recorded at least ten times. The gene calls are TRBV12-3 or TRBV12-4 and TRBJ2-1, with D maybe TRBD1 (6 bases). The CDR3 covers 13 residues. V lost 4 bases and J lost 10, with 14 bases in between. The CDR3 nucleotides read TGTGCCAGCAGTTCCGGACAGACCGGGGAGCAGTTCTTC. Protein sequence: CASSSGQTGEQFF.

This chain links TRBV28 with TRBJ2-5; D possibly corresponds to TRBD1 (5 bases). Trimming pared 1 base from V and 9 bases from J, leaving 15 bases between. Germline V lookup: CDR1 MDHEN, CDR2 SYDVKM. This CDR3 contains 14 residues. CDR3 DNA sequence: TGTGCCAGCAGTTTATCCCTCGCTGTCAGGGCCCAGTACTTC. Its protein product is CASSLSLAVRAQYF.

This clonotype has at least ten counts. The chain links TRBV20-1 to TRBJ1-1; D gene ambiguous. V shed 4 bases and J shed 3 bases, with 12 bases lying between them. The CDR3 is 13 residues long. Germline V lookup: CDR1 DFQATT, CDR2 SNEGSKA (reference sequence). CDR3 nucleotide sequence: TGCAGTGCTAACTCCCGCAAGGACACTGAAGCTTTCTTT. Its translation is CSANSRKDTEAFF.

CDR3 sequence reads: CASRWGAEAFF. The CDR3 DNA sequence: TGTGCCAGCAGGTGGGGCGCTGAAGCTTTCTTT. The chain recombines TRBV7-9 with TRBJ1-1; maybe TRBD1 (5 bases). The CDR3 is made up of 11 amino acids. Germline assignment: CDR1 SEHNR and CDR2 FQNEAQ (reference sequence). V lost 6 bases to trimming and J lost 6 bases, with 8 bases between them.

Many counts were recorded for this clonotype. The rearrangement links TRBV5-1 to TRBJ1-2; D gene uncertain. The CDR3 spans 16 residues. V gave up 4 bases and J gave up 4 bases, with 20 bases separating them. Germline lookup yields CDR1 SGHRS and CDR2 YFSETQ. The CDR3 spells CASSPIVGPHFYGYTF. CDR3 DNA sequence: TGCGCCAGCAGCCCTATAGTAGGGCCCCACTTCTATGGCTACACCTTC.

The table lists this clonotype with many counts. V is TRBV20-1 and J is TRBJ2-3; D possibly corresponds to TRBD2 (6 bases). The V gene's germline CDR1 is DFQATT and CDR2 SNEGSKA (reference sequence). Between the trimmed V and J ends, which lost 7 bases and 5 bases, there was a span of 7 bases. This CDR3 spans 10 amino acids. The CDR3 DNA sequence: TGCAGTGTCGGGGGAGATACGCAGTATTTT. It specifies CSVGGDTQYF.

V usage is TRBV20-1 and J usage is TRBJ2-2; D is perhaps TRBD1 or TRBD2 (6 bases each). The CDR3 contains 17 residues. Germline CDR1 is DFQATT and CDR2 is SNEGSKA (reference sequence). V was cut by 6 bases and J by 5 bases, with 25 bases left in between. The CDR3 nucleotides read TGCAGTGCCGCCGACACACAGGGCTATGCGGGAACCGGGGAGCTGTTTTTT. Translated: CSAADTQGYAGTGELFF.

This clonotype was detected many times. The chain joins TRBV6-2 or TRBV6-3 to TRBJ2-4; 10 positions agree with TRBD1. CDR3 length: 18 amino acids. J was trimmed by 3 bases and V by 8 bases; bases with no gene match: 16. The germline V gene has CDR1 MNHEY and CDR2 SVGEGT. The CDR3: CASDPGTGETRGKNIQYF. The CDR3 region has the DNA TGTGCCAGCGACCCCGGGACAGGGGAGACCCGGGGCAAAAACATTCAGTACTTC.

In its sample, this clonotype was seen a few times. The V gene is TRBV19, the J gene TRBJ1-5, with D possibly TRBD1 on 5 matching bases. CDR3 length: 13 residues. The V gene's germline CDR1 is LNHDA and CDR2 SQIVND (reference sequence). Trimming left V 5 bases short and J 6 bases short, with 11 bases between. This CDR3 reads CASSGDRFQPQHF. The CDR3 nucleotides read TGTGCCAGTAGTGGAGACAGATTTCAGCCCCAGCATTTT.

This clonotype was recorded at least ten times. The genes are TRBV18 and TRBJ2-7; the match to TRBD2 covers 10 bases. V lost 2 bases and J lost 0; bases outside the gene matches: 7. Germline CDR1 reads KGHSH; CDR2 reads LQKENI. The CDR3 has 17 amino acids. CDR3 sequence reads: CASSPFSGRPYSYEQYF. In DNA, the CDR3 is TGTGCCAGCTCACCATTTAGCGGGAGGCCCTACTCCTACGAGCAGTACTTC.

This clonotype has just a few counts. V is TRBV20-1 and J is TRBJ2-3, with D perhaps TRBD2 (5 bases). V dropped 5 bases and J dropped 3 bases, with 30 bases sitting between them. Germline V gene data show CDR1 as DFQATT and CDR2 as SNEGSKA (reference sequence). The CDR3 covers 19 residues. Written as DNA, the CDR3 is TGCAGTGCTTCCCGGACTCCGGGGTCTACCCCTGTGGTAACAGATACGCAGTATTTT. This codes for CSASRTPGSTPVVTDTQYF.

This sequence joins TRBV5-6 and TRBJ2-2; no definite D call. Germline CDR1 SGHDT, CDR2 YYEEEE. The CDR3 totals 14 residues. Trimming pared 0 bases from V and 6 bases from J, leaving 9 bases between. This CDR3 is CASSLGGRAGELFF. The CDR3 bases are TGTGCCAGCAGCTTGGGCGGACGGGCCGGGGAGCTGTTTTTT.

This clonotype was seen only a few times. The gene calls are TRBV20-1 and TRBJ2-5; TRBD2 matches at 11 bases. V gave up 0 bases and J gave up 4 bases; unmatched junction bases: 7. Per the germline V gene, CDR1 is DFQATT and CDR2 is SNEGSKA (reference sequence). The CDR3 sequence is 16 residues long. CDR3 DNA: TGCAGTGCTAGAGATGCTACTAGCGGGGGAGTAGAGACCCAGTACTTC. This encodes CSARDATSGGVETQYF.

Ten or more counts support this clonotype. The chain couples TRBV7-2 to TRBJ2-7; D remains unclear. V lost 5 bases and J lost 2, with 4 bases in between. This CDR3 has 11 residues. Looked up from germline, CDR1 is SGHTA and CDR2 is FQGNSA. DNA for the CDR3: TGTGCCAGCAGCACCCCCTACGAGCAGTACTTC. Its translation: CASSTPYEQYF.

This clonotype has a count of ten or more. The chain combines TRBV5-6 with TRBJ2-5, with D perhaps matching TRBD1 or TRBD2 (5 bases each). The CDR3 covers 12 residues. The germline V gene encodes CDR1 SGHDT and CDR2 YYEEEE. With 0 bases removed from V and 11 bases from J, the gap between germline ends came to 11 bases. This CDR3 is CASSLEREGQYF. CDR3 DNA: TGTGCCAGCAGCTTGGAACGAGAGGGGCAGTACTTC.